These 9 T cell receptor beta chains came from one sample sequenced in a study of T cell responses to AZD1222 COVID-19 vaccine. Profiling relied on immunoSEQ multiplex PCR, and the TCRdb table lists in-frame clones only, not all of them. The data show around 97,000 clones, 90% to 95% seen once. Sequenced here: peripheral blood, sampled on day 0 of AZD1222 vaccination. These receptor sequences come from an adult in good health.

The J gene is TRBJ2-7, the V gene TRBV7-2; D call uncertain. Trimming took 11 bases from V and 2 from J, leaving 16 bases between them. Germline V CDR1 and CDR2: SGHTA, FQGNSA. The CDR3 totals 13 residues. CDR3: CASAPRLPYEQYF. CDR3 coding DNA: TGTGCCTCGGCACCGCGGCTCCCCTACGAGCAGTACTTC.

The rearrangement uses TRBV5-1 and TRBJ1-1, with 12 bases matching TRBD1. The CDR3 extends over 15 amino acids. The ends lost 2 bases at V and 11 bases at J; junction bases unmatched: 10. The germline gives CDR1 SGHRS, CDR2 YFSETQ. As DNA, the CDR3 is TGCGCCAGCAGCTTAATGGGACAGGGGGCTGCGTGGGCTTTCTTT. Protein product: CASSLMGQGAAWAFF.

The chain has TRBV24-1 and TRBJ2-7; a possible D gene is TRBD2 (5 bases). CDR1 and CDR2 (germline): KGHDR, SFDVKD. The CDR3 is made up of 13 amino acids. V lost 3 bases to trimming and J lost 5 bases, with 10 bases between them. The CDR3 reads CATSDRSGHEQYF. DNA of the CDR3: TGTGCCACCAGTGATCGGAGCGGCCACGAGCAGTACTTC.

J is TRBJ2-3 and V is TRBV6-1; tentative D call: TRBD2 (5 bases). The CDR3 sequence is 15 residues long. Germline V gene data show CDR1 as MNHNS and CDR2 as SASEGT. The V end lost 1 base, the J end lost 1 base, and 9 bases lay between the germline ends. DNA for the CDR3: TGTGCCAGCAGTGAAGTGGACGGGGGCACAGATACGCAGTATTTT. It is translated as CASSEVDGGTDTQYF.

The rearrangement joins TRBV6-5 to TRBJ1-5, with 7 bases lining up with TRBD1. J gave up 1 base and V 6 bases, and 0 bases lay outside the gene matches. This CDR3 has 13 residues. The V gene's germline CDR1 is MNHEY and CDR2 SVGAGI. The chain's CDR3 is CASRQGSNQPQHF. CDR3 nucleotides: TGTGCCAGCAGACAGGGGAGCAATCAGCCCCAGCATTTT.

CDR3 nucleotides: TGTGCCAGTTCGGCAGGATACTATGGCTACACCTTC. Residues: CASSAGYYGYTF. V usage is TRBV2 and J usage is TRBJ1-2; the D is unclear. Germline CDR1 and CDR2: SNHLY and FYNNEI. Trimming removed 9 bases at V and 3 bases at J, with 11 bases between. This CDR3 region has 12 residues.

This sequence joins TRBV6-5 and TRBJ1-2; D uncertain. Germline V lookup: CDR1 MNHEY, CDR2 SVGAGI. The CDR3 has 15 amino acids. Deletions cut 2 bases from V and 8 bases from J, with 18 bases between. The CDR3 reads CASSYDSHAKGGYTF. The CDR3 DNA is TGTGCCAGCAGTTACGACTCCCACGCTAAAGGGGGCTACACCTTC.

This chain links TRBV15 with TRBJ2-3; TRBD2 might be the D (5 bases). The ends were cut back, 6 bases at V and 0 bases at J, with 10 bases in the middle. This CDR3 contains 14 residues. Germline CDR1 and CDR2: LNHNV and YYDKDF (reference sequence). This CDR3 reads CATSPSPSTDTQYF. CDR3 DNA sequence: TGTGCCACCAGTCCTAGCCCGAGCACAGATACGCAGTATTTT.

This clone is classed as medium-sized (0.01 to 0.1%). The chain links TRBV7-9 to TRBJ2-2; 7 nucleotides line up with TRBD2. Germline CDR1 SEHNR, CDR2 FQNEAQ (reference sequence). The J segment lost 5 bases and the V segment lost 5 bases, leaving 5 bases of the junction unmatched. The CDR3 has 14 amino acids. CDR3 protein: CASSPWGGTGELFF. The CDR3 coding sequence is TGTGCCAGCAGCCCCTGGGGGGGAACCGGGGAGCTGTTTTTT.